The 15 T cell receptor beta chains below were found in one sample sequenced in a study of blood T cell repertoires in COVID-19. Generated by immunoSEQ multiplex PCR, the TCRdb table keeps only in-frame clones and is missing some. The profile shows about 43,000 clones, 87% of them singletons. Sample: peripheral blood. The source is a woman of 80 years or more with active COVID-19.

The chain links TRBV7-9 to TRBJ2-2, with D unresolved. In germline, CDR1 is SEHNR, CDR2 FQNEAQ (reference sequence). The CDR3 has 17 amino acids. Trimming stripped 5 bases from V and 3 bases from J, with 19 bases between. The DNA of the CDR3 is TGTGCCAGCAGCCCCTCCGCCGACTTACCCTACACCGGGGAGCTGTTTTTT. Translating it yields CASSPSADLPYTGELFF.

The genes are TRBV6-2 or TRBV6-3 and TRBJ1-2, with D tentatively TRBD1 (5 bases). Germline CDR1 and CDR2: MNHEY and SVGEGT. With 2 bases removed from V and 9 bases from J, the gap between germline ends came to 13 bases. This CDR3 is built from 13 residues. CDR3 in amino acids: CASSYRYGGSYTF. DNA for the CDR3: TGTGCCAGCAGTTACCGCTACGGGGGAAGCTACACCTTC.

By proportion, this clone is medium-sized. The chain carries TRBV13 and TRBJ1-1; D call uncertain. The V end was cut by 3 bases, the J end by 5 bases, with 19 bases between. The CDR3 has 16 amino acids. Germline values: CDR1 PRHDT, CDR2 FYEKMQ (reference sequence). The CDR3 DNA follows: TGTGCCAGCAGCTTCACTGGGCTCCGAACGAATACTGAAGCTTTCTTT. Translating gives CASSFTGLRTNTEAFF.

This sequence joins TRBV9 and TRBJ2-3, with 10 bases identical to TRBD1. Germline assignment: CDR1 SGDLS and CDR2 YYNGEE. Trimming cost V 3 bases and J 2 bases; bases outside gene matches: 6. The CDR3 is 16 residues long. The CDR3 loop is CASSARGQGNTDTQYF. In DNA, the CDR3 is TGTGCCAGCAGCGCACGGGGACAGGGGAACACAGATACGCAGTATTTT.

Here the CDR3 DNA reads TGTGCCAGCAGAGGCGGGACAGGGGGCAACTACGAGCAGTACTTC. This translates into CASRGGTGGNYEQYF. The chain links TRBV4-2 to TRBJ2-7; 12 nucleotides match TRBD1. The V segment lost 6 bases and the J segment 3 bases; nucleotides outside the gene matches: 6. This CDR3 has 15 residues. Germline lookup yields CDR1 LGHNA and CDR2 YNFKEQ.

The chain carries TRBV7-8 and TRBJ2-5; 7 positions agree with TRBD2. CDR1 is SGHVS and CDR2 is FQNEAQ in the germline V gene. Trimming took 3 bases from V and 5 from J; bases not matched to a gene: 9. The CDR3 has 15 residues. Here the CDR3 reads CASSFSGRGSETQYF. CDR3 sequence (DNA): TGTGCCAGCAGCTTTTCGGGGAGGGGTAGTGAGACCCAGTACTTC.

The chain combines TRBV11-2 with TRBJ1-1; 8 bases fit TRBD1. The CDR3 covers 15 residues. The trim removed 1 base at V and 4 bases at J, leaving 5 bases unmatched. Germline V CDR1 and CDR2: SGHAT, FQNNGV. CDR3 bases: TGTGCCAGCAGCTTAGCCCGACAGGGGATCACTGAAGCTTTCTTT. This encodes CASSLARQGITEAFF.

The genes are TRBV5-1 and TRBJ2-5; D is possibly TRBD2 (5 bases). CDR3 length: 15 amino acids. V shed 3 bases and J shed 1 base, with 13 bases lying between them. The germline gives CDR1 SGHRS, CDR2 YFSETQ. The CDR3 loop is CASSSAALPQETQYF. DNA of the CDR3: TGCGCCAGCAGCTCAGCGGCTTTACCCCAAGAGACCCAGTACTTC.

The genes are TRBV3-1 (or the pseudogene TRBV3-2) and TRBJ2-7; 13 bases match TRBD2. CDR1 is LGHDT and CDR2 is YNNKEL in the germline V gene (reference sequence). CDR3 length: 16 amino acids. V lost 1 base, J lost 3 bases, and 3 bases stayed unmatched. This chain's CDR3 is CASSQGTSGGIYEQYF. CDR3 DNA sequence: TGTGCCAGCAGCCAAGGGACTAGCGGGGGAATCTACGAGCAGTACTTC.

V is TRBV19 and J is TRBJ1-2, with D unclear. CDR1 LNHDA and CDR2 SQIVND come from the germline V gene (reference sequence). The CDR3 has 12 residues. Trimming left V 5 bases short and J 8 bases short, with 12 bases between. Here the CDR3 reads CASSPGRKGYTF. As DNA, the CDR3 is TGTGCCAGTAGTCCCGGGAGGAAGGGCTACACCTTC. The full variable domain, in which reference TRBV19 and TRBJ1-2 provide the parts outside the CDR3, is DGGITQSPKYLFRKEGQNVTLSCEQNLNHDAMYWYRQDPGQGLRLIYYSQIVNDFQKGDIAEGYSVSREKKESFPLTVTSAQKNPTAFYLCASSPGRKGYTFGSGTRLTVV.

This chain uses TRBV28 with TRBJ1-1, with TRBD1 matching 10 bases. Unmatched junction bases numbered 11, after V lost 8 bases and J lost 5 bases. CDR3 length equals 15 residues. Germline-derived CDR1 and CDR2 are MDHEN and SYDVKM. DNA for the CDR3: TGTGCCAGCGGCGGACCGGGACAGGGGAGAACTGAAGCTTTCTTT. Translation gives CASGGPGQGRTEAFF.

The chain links TRBV6-6 to TRBJ2-2, with D hard to call. The CDR3 loop spans 13 amino acids. V was shortened by 0 bases and J by 6 bases, with 5 bases between the two germline ends. CDR1 is MNHNY, CDR2 SVGAGI, per germline (reference sequence). CDR3 DNA: TGTGCCAGCAGTTACTCGGAGTCCGGGGAGCTGTTTTTT. This encodes CASSYSESGELFF.

The V gene is TRBV28, the J gene TRBJ2-5, with 7 bases matching TRBD1. Trimming at V came to 6 bases and at J to 5 bases, leaving 9 bases not matched to a gene. CDR3 length: 14 amino acids. Germline CDR1 is MDHEN and CDR2 is SYDVKM. CDR3 amino acids: CASSPQGFGETQYF. DNA for the CDR3: TGTGCCAGCAGCCCACAGGGGTTCGGGGAGACCCAGTACTTC.

The chain employs TRBV6-5 and TRBJ1-6; 7 bases map to TRBD1. The V segment lost 5 bases and the J segment 7 bases; nucleotides outside the gene matches: 5. Germline V gene sequence: CDR1 MNHEY, CDR2 SVGAGI. This CDR3 is built from 14 residues. The CDR3 coding sequence is TGTGCCAGCAGTCTACAGGGGAGGAATTCACCCCTCCACTTT. As protein: CASSLQGRNSPLHF.

V gene TRBV2 combines with J gene TRBJ1-2, with a possible D match to TRBD1 (5 bases). The CDR3 loop spans 16 amino acids. V was shortened by 7 bases and J by 2 bases, with 20 bases between the two germline ends. Germline assignment: CDR1 SNHLY and CDR2 FYNNEI. The CDR3 loop is CASKPGRRDTNYGYTF. CDR3 DNA sequence: TGTGCCAGCAAACCGGGACGGAGGGATACGAACTATGGCTACACCTTC.